The source of this T cell receptor beta chain is a study of tumour-infiltrating T cells in Burkitt lymphoma. The table came from immunoSEQ multiplex PCR; TCRdb's copy has only in-frame clones and leaves some out. Of just under 8,000 clones detected, over 65% appear once; the ten largest clones hold 40%. The CDR3 spans 16 residues. The germline V gene encodes CDR1 SGDLS and CDR2 YYNGEE. V lost 2 bases and J 0 bases, leaving 15 bases between the germline ends. The sample was tumor tissue. The V call is TRBV9, the J call TRBJ2-7; D not certain. The clonotype comes from a human donor with diffuse large B-cell lymphoma. The CDR3 nucleotides are TGTGCCAGCAGCGTTATCAGGCGCATACCCTCCTACGAGCAGTACTTC. Protein: CASSVIRRIPSYEQYF.